The clone carrying this T cell receptor (beta chain) was observed a handful of times. Its antigen is not known. These data are taken from a study of cytomegalovirus exposure and HLA in healthy donors. The study, taken as a whole, reports: In vitro experiments confirmed that a few CMV-associated chains were specific for CMV antigens. Cytomegalovirus association was listed for 170 or so TCR beta chains.

The germline gives CDR1 LNHNV, CDR2 YYDKDF (reference sequence). With 1 base clipped from V and 3 bases from J, the junction kept 6 bases outside the gene matches. The CDR3 totals 16 residues. The protocol was immunoSEQ multiplex PCR, while the TCRdb copy is restricted to in-frame clones and leaves out a portion. The sample consists of more than 250,000 clones, approximately 86% of them appearing once. This receptor was taken from a woman in her twenties or thirties in good health and CMV-seropositive. The chain employs TRBV15 and TRBJ2-7; TRBD2 aligns across 10 bases. Sequenced: PBMCs. For the CDR3, the DNA is TGTGCCACCAGCAGAGGCCCTAGCGGGAGTAACTACGAGCAGTACTTC. Its translation is CATSRGPSGSNYEQYF.